This T cell receptor beta chain was identified during a study of OX40 agonist ivuxolimab in advanced cancers. Overall study: Two patients with cutaneous melanoma and one with hepatocellular carcinoma, three in total, showed partial responses. Overall study results and limits: In the expanded peripheral T cells, antigen specificity was never determined.

This clone has just one count. Its antigen is not identified. Patients who had autoimmune disease history or got systemic immunosuppression were left out. Generated by immunoSEQ multiplex PCR, the TCRdb table keeps only in-frame clones and is missing some. This table has roughly 8,000 clones, around 87% appearing once. This CDR3 contains 17 residues. The germline V gene encodes CDR1 SGHKS and CDR2 YYEKEE (reference sequence). Trimming removed 1 base at V and 2 bases at J, with 17 bases between. This clonotype originated in an adult with an advanced solid tumor such as melanoma, head and neck, liver or kidney cancer. The specimen was CD4+ or CD8+ T cells sorted from blood, collected in a trial of the OX40 agonist ivuxolimab. This sequence joins TRBV5-5 and TRBJ2-3; possible D gene TRBD2, 6 bases. CDR3 loop: CASSLIPSSRDTDTQYF. In nucleotides, the CDR3 is TGTGCCAGCAGCTTGATCCCTAGCTCGCGGGACACAGATACGCAGTATTTT.